Following are 8 T cell receptor beta chains from one sample sequenced in a study of pediatric ulcerative colitis. Only in-frame clones appear in the TCRdb table, and some are missing; sequencing was by immunoSEQ multiplex PCR. The sample gives about 5,800 clones, roughly 90% of which show up once; under 2% is in the top ten. The sample was blood. The receptors derive from a girl under 18 who was a control in a study of pediatric ulcerative colitis.

This clone turned up a few times. The rearrangement joins TRBV4-1 to TRBJ1-1; possible D gene TRBD1, 5 bases. Trimming stripped 11 bases from V and 7 bases from J, with 14 bases between. The V gene's germline CDR1 is MGHRA and CDR2 YSYEKL. This CDR3 spans 11 amino acids. The CDR3: CAAPWGDEAFF. The CDR3 nucleotides are TGCGCCGCTCCCTGGGGGGATGAAGCTTTCTTT.

The chain has TRBV18 and TRBJ2-5, with D unclear. Looked up from germline, CDR1 is KGHSH and CDR2 is LQKENI. This CDR3 is 12 amino acids long. V dropped 3 bases and J dropped 0 bases, with 2 bases sitting between them. CDR3 amino acids: CASSPNQETQYF. Here the CDR3 DNA reads TGTGCCAGCTCACCCAACCAAGAGACCCAGTACTTC.

The genes are TRBV7-9 and TRBJ2-3, with a weak D call TRBD2 (5 bases). Germline V gene lookup returns CDR1 SEHNR and CDR2 FQNEAQ (reference sequence). The V and J ends lost 2 bases and 6 bases respectively, with 15 bases between them. The CDR3 spans 15 residues. CDR3: CASSLKGEGGDTQYF. The CDR3 DNA sequence: TGTGCCAGCAGCTTAAAGGGAGAGGGCGGGGATACGCAGTATTTT.

The chain employs TRBV27 and TRBJ2-1; D ambiguous. Germline V gene data show CDR1 as MNHEY and CDR2 as SMNVEV (reference sequence). V gave up 3 bases and J gave up 0 bases, with 9 bases separating them. The CDR3 is 15 amino acids. DNA for the CDR3: TGTGCCAGCAGTTTGTTGGCTGTCTCCTACAATGAGCAGTTCTTC. This translates into CASSLLAVSYNEQFF.

J is TRBJ2-7 and V is TRBV7-6; D not resolved. Trimming stripped 1 base from V and 5 bases from J, with 3 bases between. This CDR3 has 11 residues. CDR1 SGHVS and CDR2 FNYEAQ come from the germline V gene. The CDR3 bases are TGTGCCAGCAGCTTAGGCGACGAGCAGTACTTC. Protein: CASSLGDEQYF.

V and J are TRBV6-5 and TRBJ2-5; 9 nucleotides match TRBD2. The V and J ends lost 6 bases and 6 bases, in that order; junction bases with no gene match: 11. The CDR3 covers 15 residues. The germline V gene has CDR1 MNHEY and CDR2 SVGAGI. In DNA form, the CDR3 reads TGTGCCAGCAGCCCGGGGCGGGAGGGCCCGAAGACCCAGTACTTC. This gives the protein CASSPGREGPKTQYF.

This rearrangement joins TRBV5-6 to TRBJ2-2; D gene uncertain. V lost 1 base to trimming and J lost 0 bases, with 7 bases between them. Germline V gene lookup returns CDR1 SGHDT and CDR2 YYEEEE. The CDR3 runs 15 residues. Here the CDR3 DNA reads TGTGCCAGCAGCTTGCTAGGTCCGAACACCGGGGAGCTGTTTTTT. This codes for CASSLLGPNTGELFF.

The rearrangement joins TRBV7-2 to TRBJ1-4; D is perhaps TRBD1 (5 bases). CDR1 and CDR2 from the germline V gene are SGHTA and FQGNSA. V was trimmed by 1 base and J by 6 bases, leaving 12 bases between them. This CDR3 contains 15 residues. CDR3 region: CASSLGGEGDEKLFF. CDR3 sequence (DNA): TGTGCCAGCAGCTTAGGAGGGGAGGGAGATGAAAAACTGTTTTTT.